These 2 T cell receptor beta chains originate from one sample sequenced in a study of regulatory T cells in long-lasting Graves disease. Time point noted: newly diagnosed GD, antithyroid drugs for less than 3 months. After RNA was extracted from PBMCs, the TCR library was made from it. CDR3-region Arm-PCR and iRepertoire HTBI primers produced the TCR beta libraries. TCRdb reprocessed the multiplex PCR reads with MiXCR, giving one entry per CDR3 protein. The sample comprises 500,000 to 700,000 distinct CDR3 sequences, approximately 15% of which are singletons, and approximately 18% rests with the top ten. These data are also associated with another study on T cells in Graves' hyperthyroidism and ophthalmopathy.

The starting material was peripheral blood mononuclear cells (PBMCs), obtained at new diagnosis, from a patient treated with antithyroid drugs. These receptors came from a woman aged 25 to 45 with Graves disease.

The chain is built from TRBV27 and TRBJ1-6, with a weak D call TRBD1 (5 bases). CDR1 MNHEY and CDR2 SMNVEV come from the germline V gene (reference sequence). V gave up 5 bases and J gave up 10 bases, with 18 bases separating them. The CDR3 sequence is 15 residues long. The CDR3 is CASSTQEGRRSPLHF. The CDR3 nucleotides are TGTGCCAGCAGTACCCAGGAGGGGCGCAGATCACCCCTCCACTTT.

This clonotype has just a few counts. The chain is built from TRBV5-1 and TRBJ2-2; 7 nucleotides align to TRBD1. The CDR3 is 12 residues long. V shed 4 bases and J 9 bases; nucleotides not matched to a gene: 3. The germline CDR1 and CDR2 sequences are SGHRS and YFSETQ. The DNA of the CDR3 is TGCGCCAGCAGCAACAGGGGAAGGGAGCTGTTTTTT. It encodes CASSNRGRELFF.